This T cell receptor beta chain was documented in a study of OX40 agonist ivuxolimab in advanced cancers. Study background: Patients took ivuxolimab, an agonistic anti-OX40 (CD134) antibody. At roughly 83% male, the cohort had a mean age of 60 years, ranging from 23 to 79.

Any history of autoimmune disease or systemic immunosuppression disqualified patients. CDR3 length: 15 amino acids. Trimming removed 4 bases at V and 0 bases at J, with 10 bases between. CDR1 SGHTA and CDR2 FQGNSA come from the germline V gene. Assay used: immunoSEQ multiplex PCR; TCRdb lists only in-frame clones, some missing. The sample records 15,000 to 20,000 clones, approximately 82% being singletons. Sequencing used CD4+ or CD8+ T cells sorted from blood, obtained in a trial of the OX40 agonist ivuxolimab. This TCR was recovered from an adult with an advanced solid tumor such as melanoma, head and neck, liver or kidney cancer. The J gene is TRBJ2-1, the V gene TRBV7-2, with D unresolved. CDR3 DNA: TGTGCCAGCAGCTCCCTCCCAAGCTCCTACAATGAGCAGTTCTTC. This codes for CASSSLPSSYNEQFF.